Listed below are T cell receptor beta chains from one sample, sequenced in a study of T cells in Graves' hyperthyroidism and ophthalmopathy. TCRdb called the multiplex PCR reads again in MiXCR, with one record for every CDR3 protein. The sample records about 380,000 distinct CDR3 sequences, approximately 14% being singletons. Sequencing was carried out using blood. The receptors were sampled from a woman aged 60-75 years with Graves' hyperthyroidism. Each CDR3 is given with its conserved first and last residue. Each record gives: CDR3 DNA, CDR3 protein, D gene, J gene, V gene, clone size. The D gene is left open where the match is weak. Rows give clone size only sometimes, using once, few, many, or a class for an expanded clone.

DNA: TGTGCCTGGAGCCTAGCTCTTACTGAAGCTTTCTTT
CDR3: CAWSLALTEAFF
D: NA
J: TRBJ1-1
V: TRBV30
size: many

DNA: TGCAGTGCTCTCAGGGGGGACACTGAAGCTTTCTTT
CDR3: CSALRGDTEAFF
D: TRBD1
J: TRBJ1-1
V: TRBV20-1
size: NA

DNA: TGCAGTGCGGAAGGGGGGACGTACAATGAGCAGTTCTTC
CDR3: CSAEGGTYNEQFF
D: NA
J: TRBJ2-1
V: TRBV20-1
size: many

DNA: TGTGCCAAGTCGGATGGCGGCAAGCAGTACTTC
CDR3: CAKSDGGKQYF
D: NA
J: TRBJ2-7
V: TRBV7-9
size: NA

DNA: TGTGCCAGCACTTTCAATCGGGACAGACGAGTGAACACTGAAGCTTTCTTT
CDR3: CASTFNRDRRVNTEAFF
D: TRBD1
J: TRBJ1-1
V: TRBV12-3/TRBV12-4
size: many

DNA: TGTGCCAGCAGCCGGGACAGCCCCTATGGCTACACCTTC
CDR3: CASSRDSPYGYTF
D: TRBD1
J: TRBJ1-2
V: TRBV14
size: few

DNA: TGCGCCAGCAGCTTAACCCCGGCAGATACGCAGTATTTT
CDR3: CASSLTPADTQYF
D: NA
J: TRBJ2-3
V: TRBV5-1
size: few

DNA: TGTGCTAGTGAGCAGGCTAACCAAGAGACCCAGTACTTC
CDR3: CASEQANQETQYF
D: NA
J: TRBJ2-5
V: TRBV12-5
size: many

DNA: TGTGCCACCAGCATAGGGACTAGCGGGACGGATACGCAGTATTTT
CDR3: CATSIGTSGTDTQYF
D: TRBD2
J: TRBJ2-3
V: TRBV15
size: many

DNA: TGTGCCAGCAGTGATGCGGGAGGATACAATGAGCAGTTCTTC
CDR3: CASSDAGGYNEQFF
D: TRBD2
J: TRBJ2-1
V: TRBV2
size: many

DNA: TGCAGCGTTGAAAAACAGGGGGGAGCCTACGAGCAGTACTTC
CDR3: CSVEKQGGAYEQYF
D: TRBD1
J: TRBJ2-7
V: TRBV29-1
size: many

DNA: TGCAGTGCTGCCGGGACTAGCAGGAACACCGGGGAGCTGTTTTTT
CDR3: CSAAGTSRNTGELFF
D: TRBD2
J: TRBJ2-2
V: TRBV20-1
size: many

DNA: TGTGCCAGCAGCTACAGCCTTGACACCGGGGAGCTGTTTTTT
CDR3: CASSYSLDTGELFF
D: NA
J: TRBJ2-2
V: TRBV7-3
size: many

DNA: TGTGCCAGCAGCGTCACTAGCGGTCCTTACAATGAGCAGTTCTTC
CDR3: CASSVTSGPYNEQFF
D: TRBD2
J: TRBJ2-1
V: TRBV9
size: NA

DNA: TGCAGCGCGGGACAGATGAACACTGAAGCTTTCTTT
CDR3: CSAGQMNTEAFF
D: TRBD1
J: TRBJ1-1
V: TRBV29-1
size: many

DNA: TGTGCCAGCAGTTACCAGACAGATATAGGGACTGAAGCTTTCTTT
CDR3: CASSYQTDIGTEAFF
D: NA
J: TRBJ1-1
V: TRBV6-9
size: NA

DNA: TGTGCCAGCAGGAAGGGGGTTGCTGAAGCTTTCTTT
CDR3: CASRKGVAEAFF
D: NA
J: TRBJ1-1
V: TRBV12-3/TRBV12-4
size: many

DNA: TGTGCCAGCAGTTATTCCCCACGGACTAGCCCGGATACGCAGTATTTT
CDR3: CASSYSPRTSPDTQYF
D: TRBD2
J: TRBJ2-3
V: TRBV6-1
size: many

DNA: TGTGCCAGCAGTTTAGAATTGCCACGGGGGAGATACGAGCAGTACTTC
CDR3: CASSLELPRGRYEQYF
D: NA
J: TRBJ2-7
V: TRBV27
size: few

DNA: TGTGCCAGCAGCCAATCCGGGTCGGATGAGCAGTTCTTC
CDR3: CASSQSGSDEQFF
D: NA
J: TRBJ2-1
V: TRBV3-1
size: NA

DNA: TGCGCCAGCAGCCCTTTCTTAGCGGGAGGTTCTTACAATGAGCAGTTCTTC
CDR3: CASSPFLAGGSYNEQFF
D: TRBD2
J: TRBJ2-1
V: TRBV5-1
size: many

DNA: TGTGCCAGCAGCCAACGATATGGCTACACCTTC
CDR3: CASSQRYGYTF
D: NA
J: TRBJ1-2
V: TRBV3-1
size: many

DNA: TGTGCCAGCAGCTCCCCAGGCGAGCGGGCGAGCTACGAGCAGTACTTC
CDR3: CASSSPGERASYEQYF
D: NA
J: TRBJ2-7
V: TRBV7-9
size: NA

DNA: TGTGCCAGCAGTAACGACAGGGTCCCTGCTATGAACACTGAAGCTTTCTTT
CDR3: CASSNDRVPAMNTEAFF
D: TRBD1
J: TRBJ1-1
V: TRBV6-1
size: many

DNA: TGCGCCAGCAGCCCTGGGACTTCCTACAATGAGCAGTTCTTC
CDR3: CASSPGTSYNEQFF
D: NA
J: TRBJ2-1
V: TRBV7-3
size: many

DNA: TGTGCCAGCAGCTTCGGGGGCGGACAGGGTTTCACTGAAGCTTTCTTT
CDR3: CASSFGGGQGFTEAFF
D: TRBD1
J: TRBJ1-1
V: TRBV13
size: many

DNA: TGCAGTGCTCAGACCGGGTCCAATTCCAATGAGCAGTTCTTC
CDR3: CSAQTGSNSNEQFF
D: NA
J: TRBJ2-1
V: TRBV20-1
size: many

DNA: TGCGCCAGCCGCCACCTTGGGAGCACTGAAGCTTTCTTT
CDR3: CASRHLGSTEAFF
D: NA
J: TRBJ1-1
V: TRBV4-1
size: NA

DNA: TGTGCCAGTCCGTATTGCACAGATACGCAGTATTTT
CDR3: CASPYCTDTQYF
D: NA
J: TRBJ2-3
V: TRBV19
size: NA

DNA: TGCGCCAGCAGCCCCGGGCCATGGGGGAGAAGACAGGGGACCCAGTACTTC
CDR3: CASSPGPWGRRQGTQYF
D: TRBD1
J: TRBJ2-5
V: TRBV4-1
size: few

DNA: TGTGCCAGCAGCTTGGGTATAATCCGACAGGGTCGTGACTATGGCTACACCTTC
CDR3: CASSLGIIRQGRDYGYTF
D: TRBD1
J: TRBJ1-2
V: TRBV5-4
size: NA

DNA: TGTGCCAGCAGTGATCTGACCCAGGTGGCGAATCAGCCCCAGCATTTT
CDR3: CASSDLTQVANQPQHF
D: NA
J: TRBJ1-5
V: TRBV6-1
size: many

DNA: TGTGCCTGGGGTATCTCCTACGAGCAGTACTTC
CDR3: CAWGISYEQYF
D: NA
J: TRBJ2-7
V: TRBV30
size: many

DNA: TGCAGTGCTAGAAGAACAGGGGGCCGGGCTGAAGCTTTCTTT
CDR3: CSARRTGGRAEAFF
D: TRBD1
J: TRBJ1-1
V: TRBV20-1
size: NA

DNA: TGTGCCAGCGGACTCGGTCAGGGGTGGGAGCAGTACTTC
CDR3: CASGLGQGWEQYF
D: NA
J: TRBJ2-7
V: TRBV6-1
size: NA